The 24 T cell receptor beta chains below were found in one sample sequenced in a study of T cell changes during pregnancy in multiple sclerosis. Repertoires were generated with immunoSEQ multiplex PCR, while TCRdb's copy carries only in-frame clones and drops some. The table records about 36,000 clones, 90% to 95% of them present only once. Specimen: CD4+ T cells from peripheral blood mononuclear cells, collected in the first trimester of pregnancy. These receptor sequences come from a female donor with multiple sclerosis, enrolled in a pregnancy study.

The chain recombines TRBV6-6 with TRBJ2-7, with 8 bases lining up with TRBD1. Germline V gene sequence: CDR1 MNHNY, CDR2 SVGAGI (reference sequence). This CDR3 has 15 amino acids. Trimming cost V 2 bases and J 4 bases; bases outside gene matches: 7. CDR3 bases: TGTGCCAGCAGTTACGTCGGGACAGGTCTATACGAGCAGTACTTC. This encodes CASSYVGTGLYEQYF.

The rearrangement joins TRBV19 to TRBJ2-5; 13 bases align to TRBD2. The CDR3 runs to 18 residues. Germline assignment: CDR1 LNHDA and CDR2 SQIVND (reference sequence). The ends lost 5 bases at V and 5 bases at J; junction bases unmatched: 14. CDR3 DNA sequence: TGTGCCAGTAGTCCTTACCCTAGACTAGCGGGAGGTGGTGAGACCCAGTACTTC. Residues: CASSPYPRLAGGGETQYF.

The genes are TRBV19 and TRBJ1-2, with D hard to call. The length of the CDR3 is 14 residues. Trimming cost V 5 bases and J 8 bases, with 18 bases left between them. Germline V gives CDR1 LNHDA, CDR2 SQIVND (reference sequence). CDR3 sequence: CASSPVEFGGGYTF. CDR3 in DNA: TGTGCCAGTAGTCCAGTCGAGTTTGGAGGGGGCTACACCTTC.

This rearrangement joins TRBV4-3 to TRBJ1-4; 9 nucleotides align to TRBD1. Germline-derived CDR1 and CDR2 are LGHNA and YSLEER. The CDR3 covers 15 residues. V lost 0 bases and J lost 8; bases outside the gene matches: 4. The CDR3 sequence is CASSQDGTGLEKLFF. In DNA, the CDR3 is TGCGCCAGCAGCCAAGATGGGACAGGGTTGGAAAAACTGTTTTTT.

V is TRBV7-3 and J is TRBJ2-5; possible D gene TRBD2, 6 bases. In germline, CDR1 is SGHTA, CDR2 FQGTGA. Trimming cost V 2 bases and J 4 bases, with 14 bases left between them. CDR3 length: 15 amino acids. This chain's CDR3 is CASSLVGGTSETQYF. The CDR3 DNA follows: TGTGCCAGCAGCTTAGTTGGGGGGACCTCAGAGACCCAGTACTTC. The full variable domain, in which reference TRBV7-3 and TRBJ2-5 provide the parts outside the CDR3, is GAGVSQTPSNKVTEKGKYVELRCDPISGHTALYWYRQSLGQGPEFLIYFQGTGAADDSGLPNDRFFAVRPEGSVSTLKIQRTERGDSAVYLCASSLVGGTSETQYFGPGTRLLVL.

This chain uses TRBV18 with TRBJ1-5; 8 positions match TRBD1. Losses at the gene ends were 3 bases for V and 0 bases for J; bases not matched to a gene: 4. Germline lookup yields CDR1 KGHSH and CDR2 LQKENI. This CDR3 is 16 amino acids long. CDR3 in amino acids: CASSPSGQVSNQPQHF. Written as DNA, the CDR3 is TGTGCCAGCTCACCGTCGGGACAGGTTAGCAATCAGCCCCAGCATTTT.

CDR3 loop: CASIGQGGPRTEAFF. CDR3 nucleotide sequence: TGTGCCAGCATAGGGCAGGGGGGCCCCCGGACTGAAGCTTTCTTT. The chain is built from TRBV6-1 and TRBJ1-1; TRBD1 matches 7 bases. This CDR3 comprises 15 residues. The V and J ends lost 7 bases and 5 bases, in that order; junction bases with no gene match: 13. Per the germline V gene, CDR1 is MNHNS and CDR2 is SASEGT.

The gene calls are TRBV6-1 and TRBJ1-1, with 11 bases lining up with TRBD1. V gave up 7 bases and J gave up 5 bases; unmatched junction bases: 9. CDR1 is MNHNS and CDR2 is SASEGT in the germline V gene. CDR3 length equals 15 residues. CDR3 DNA sequence: TGTGCCAGCAAGTGGGACAGGGGGGTAGGGACTGAAGCTTTCTTT. Translated, it gives CASKWDRGVGTEAFF.

The chain joins TRBV14 to TRBJ2-1, with 8 bases matching TRBD2. The CDR3 has 13 residues. Germline V lookup: CDR1 SGHDN, CDR2 FVKESK. The trim removed 0 bases at V and 14 bases at J, leaving 6 bases unmatched. CDR3 in DNA: TGTGCCAGCAGCCAAGACATCGGGACTAGGGAGTTCTTC. It translates to CASSQDIGTREFF.

The chain links TRBV19 to TRBJ1-2, with a possible D match to TRBD1 (5 bases). Germline V gene sequence: CDR1 LNHDA, CDR2 SQIVND (reference sequence). V was pared by 4 bases and J by 0 bases, with 12 bases between. The length of the CDR3 is 15 residues. The CDR3 protein is CASSSPGHSNYGYTF. The CDR3, as DNA: TGTGCCAGTAGTAGTCCAGGACATTCTAACTATGGCTACACCTTC.

This chain links TRBV7-8 with TRBJ2-2; a weak D match, TRBD1 (5 bases). The CDR3 consists of 15 residues. Trimming took off 5 bases at V and 6 bases at J, with 16 bases between the two ends. Germline lookup yields CDR1 SGHVS and CDR2 FQNEAQ. CDR3 DNA sequence: TGTGCCAGCAGCCTGGAAAGGATCAGGGCCGGGGAGCTGTTTTTT. Protein product: CASSLERIRAGELFF.

The CDR3 spells CASSYERQGTGYGYTF. The DNA of the CDR3 is TGTGCCAGCAGTTACGAGAGGCAGGGGACGGGCTATGGCTACACCTTC. This sequence joins TRBV6-5 and TRBJ1-2, with D possibly TRBD1 on 6 matching bases. V was trimmed by 2 bases and J by 4 bases, leaving 17 bases between them. From germline, CDR1 is MNHEY and CDR2 SVGAGI. The CDR3 spans 16 residues.

This clone was seen only once. The chain uses TRBV6-5 and TRBJ1-2; weak D call: TRBD1 (5 bases). This CDR3 comprises 13 residues. Deletions cut 1 base from V and 5 bases from J, with 8 bases between. Germline assignment: CDR1 MNHEY and CDR2 SVGAGI. This CDR3 reads CASSYWRGYGYTF. For the CDR3, the DNA is TGTGCCAGCAGTTACTGGAGGGGATATGGCTACACCTTC.

This chain links TRBV6-1 with TRBJ2-2, with 7 bases that match TRBD1. The ends lost 5 bases at V and 4 bases at J; junction bases unmatched: 4. The CDR3 is 14 amino acids. The germline CDR1 and CDR2 sequences are MNHNS and SASEGT. This chain's CDR3 is CASSSTGTTGELFF. CDR3 DNA: TGTGCCAGCAGTTCGACAGGGACCACCGGGGAGCTGTTTTTT.

The V call is TRBV6-1, the J call TRBJ1-5; D gene ambiguous. This CDR3 is 13 amino acids long. Germline V lookup: CDR1 MNHNS, CDR2 SASEGT. V was pared by 5 bases and J by 6 bases, with 11 bases between. The CDR3: CASSLGVSQPQHF. In nucleotides, the CDR3 is TGTGCCAGCAGTTTAGGAGTAAGTCAGCCCCAGCATTTT.

The chain employs TRBV5-1 and TRBJ1-1; 7 bases are a match to TRBD1. Looked up from germline, CDR1 is SGHRS and CDR2 is YFSETQ. Losses at the gene ends were 3 bases for V and 0 bases for J; bases not matched to a gene: 14. The CDR3 extends over 18 amino acids. As DNA, the CDR3 is TGCGCCAGCAGCTCCTCCCCCGGGACAGCTCTTATGAACACTGAAGCTTTCTTT. Amino acids: CASSSSPGTALMNTEAFF.

This sequence joins TRBV18 and TRBJ2-6, with a possible D match to TRBD2 (6 bases). Germline CDR1 reads KGHSH; CDR2 reads LQKENI. This CDR3 is built from 18 residues. V lost 3 bases, J lost 0 bases, and 15 bases lay in between. The DNA of the CDR3 is TGTGCCAGCTCACCCTCCGTAGGGAGGATCTCTGGGGCCAACGTCCTGACTTTC. Protein sequence: CASSPSVGRISGANVLTF.

This sequence joins TRBV4-3 and TRBJ2-5, with D perhaps TRBD1 (5 bases). The CDR3 is 15 amino acids. V shed 0 bases and J shed 2 bases, with 10 bases lying between them. The germline CDR1 and CDR2 sequences are LGHNA and YSLEER. CDR3 protein: CASSQDWRTQETQYF. As DNA, the CDR3 is TGCGCCAGCAGCCAAGATTGGCGGACACAAGAGACCCAGTACTTC.

V and J are TRBV4-1 and TRBJ2-6, with a possible D match to TRBD2 (5 bases). V lost 1 base and J lost 4, with 8 bases in between. This CDR3 spans 15 amino acids. From germline, CDR1 is MGHRA and CDR2 YSYEKL. This CDR3 is CASSQVGSGANVLTF. The CDR3 DNA follows: TGCGCCAGCAGCCAAGTGGGGAGCGGGGCCAACGTCCTGACTTTC.

This clone was detected only once. The chain has TRBV7-3 and TRBJ2-2, with D possibly TRBD1 on 5 matching bases. With 5 bases removed from V and 6 bases from J, the gap between germline ends came to 19 bases. This CDR3 contains 16 residues. Germline CDR1 and CDR2: SGHTA and FQGTGA. CDR3 region: CASSPRQRSWSGELFF. CDR3 coding DNA: TGTGCCAGCAGCCCCCGACAGAGGTCCTGGTCCGGGGAGCTGTTTTTT.

V gene TRBV19 combines with J gene TRBJ2-3; D is possibly TRBD2 (5 bases). CDR3 length equals 16 residues. Germline CDR1 reads LNHDA; CDR2 reads SQIVND (reference sequence). V dropped 2 bases and J dropped 4 bases, with 16 bases sitting between them. The CDR3 nucleotides read TGTGCCAGTAGTATATTACCCCCGAGCGGAGCAGATACGCAGTATTTT. Translation: CASSILPPSGADTQYF.

The chain is built from TRBV28 and TRBJ2-7; 10 nucleotides agree with TRBD2. CDR1 is MDHEN, CDR2 SYDVKM, per germline. This CDR3 is 14 amino acids long. The ends lost 6 bases at V and 8 bases at J; junction bases unmatched: 10. The CDR3 DNA follows: TGTGCCAGCAGACCACAGCGGGAGGGTGGTCAGCAGTACTTC. It translates to CASRPQREGGQQYF.

V usage is TRBV20-1 and J usage is TRBJ2-5; possibly TRBD2 for D (5 bases). Deletions cut 5 bases from V and 5 bases from J, with 6 bases between. The CDR3 is 10 residues long. CDR1 is DFQATT, CDR2 SNEGSKA, per germline (reference sequence). The CDR3 region is CSASGETQYF. CDR3 sequence (DNA): TGCAGTGCTTCGGGGGAGACCCAGTACTTC.

The chain combines TRBV7-9 with TRBJ2-2; D is undetermined. Per the germline V gene, CDR1 is SEHNR and CDR2 is FQNEAQ (reference sequence). V was pared by 5 bases and J by 6 bases, with 4 bases between. The CDR3 totals 11 residues. CDR3 loop: CASSPAGELFF. The DNA of the CDR3 is TGTGCCAGCAGCCCCGCCGGGGAGCTGTTTTTT.